The 4 T cell receptor beta chains listed next were all sequenced from one sample in a study of cytomegalovirus exposure and HLA in healthy donors (dated by TCRdb to the late 2010s). The library was produced with the immunoSEQ multiplex PCR assay. For the multiplex PCR, a mixture combining 60 forward primers for TCR Vbeta segments and 13 reverse primers for TCR Jbeta segments was used. TCRdb carries this immuneACCESS record with in-frame sequences only. Its versions omit some clonotypes, under half of them owing to an unresolved V gene in the studies checked, with the rest unexplained. This sample holds around 120,000 clones; around 63% were observed only once. Less than 12% of the sample belongs to the ten largest clones. Sequenced: PBMCs. The receptors come from a middle-aged man in good health and CMV-seropositive.

V and J are TRBV21-1 and TRBJ2-2; TRBD1 was called by the table and not checked on the DNA. TRBV21-1 is tagged as a pseudogene. The CDR3 loop spans 16 amino acids. CDR3 amino acids: CASSPQGSPNTGELFF. For the CDR3, the DNA is TGTGCCAGCAGCCCGCAGGGGAGCCCGAACACCGGGGAGCTGTTTTTT.

The genes are TRBV4-3 and TRBJ1-1; D is unresolved. Germline-derived CDR1 and CDR2 are LGHNA and YSLEER. Trimming stripped 1 base from V and 4 bases from J, with 10 bases between. The CDR3 has 14 amino acids. The CDR3 loop is CASSQGGLGTEAFF. In DNA form, the CDR3 reads TGCGCCAGCAGCCAAGGAGGGCTAGGCACTGAAGCTTTCTTT.

The rearrangement uses TRBV5-1 and TRBJ1-5; 10 bases match TRBD1. The trim removed 4 bases at V and 7 bases at J, leaving 5 bases unmatched. Looked up from germline, CDR1 is SGHRS and CDR2 is YFSETQ. This CDR3 contains 14 residues. DNA of the CDR3: TGCGCCAGCAGCCTGGACAGGGGGGAACAGCCCCAGCATTTT. Its protein is CASSLDRGEQPQHF.

This clone appeared once. This rearrangement joins TRBV7-2 to TRBJ1-1; no definite D call. Trimming removed 5 bases from V and 7 bases from J, with 23 bases in between. The CDR3 sequence is 16 residues long. In germline, CDR1 is SGHTA, CDR2 FQGNSA. CDR3 bases: TGTGCCAGCAGCCCCCATCCCTCACTGCTACGGAGTGAAGCTTTCTTT. Protein sequence: CASSPHPSLLRSEAFF. The entire variable domain, with the rest obtained from reference TRBV7-2 and TRBJ1-1, is as follows: GAGVSQSPSNKVTEKGKDVELRCDPISGHTALYWYRQSLGQGLEFLIYFQGNSAPDKSGLPSDRFSAERTGGSVSTLTIQRTQQEDSAVYLCASSPHPSLLRSEAFFGQGTRLTVV.